The clone carrying this T cell receptor (beta chain) was counted between two and nine times. This entry is derived from a study of cytomegalovirus exposure and HLA in healthy donors. The CDR3 has 15 amino acids. V was cut by 1 base and J by 0 bases, with 9 bases left in between. Germline CDR1 is LGHNT and CDR2 is FRNRAP. PCR used 60 Vbeta primers and 13 Jbeta primers. Repertoires were generated with immunoSEQ multiplex PCR, while TCRdb's copy carries only in-frame clones and drops some. Of some 29,000 clones listed, around two fifths are singletons. This sequence originates from a woman aged 45-65 years in good health and CMV-seronegative. Sequenced sample: PBMCs. The chain carries TRBV12-5 and TRBJ1-2, with D perhaps TRBD1 (5 bases). DNA of the CDR3: TGTGCTAGTGGTTTGGAGGGGCACTCTAACTATGGCTACACCTTC. Encoded protein: CASGLEGHSNYGYTF.